Listed here are 23 T cell receptor beta chains from one sample, sequenced in a study of molecular identifiers for immune sequencing clone quantification. TCRdb processed the PCR reads anew with MiXCR; each CDR3 protein has one entry. This sample yields 85,000 to 130,000 distinct CDR3 sequences, of which around 33% are seen a single time; around 4.2% belongs to the top ten. The sequenced sample consisted of naive CD8+ T cells from blood, with Jurkat cell RNA spiked in. As for subset: FACS-sorted CD8+CD4-CCR7+CD45RA+ naive T cells. The source of these receptors is a human donor in good health. Some libraries in this study had Jurkat cell RNA spiked in.

This chain uses TRBV5-1 with TRBJ2-2, with 10 bases matching TRBD1. CDR1 and CDR2 from the germline V gene are SGHRS and YFSETQ. The CDR3 contains 14 residues. J gave up 7 bases and V 9 bases, and 9 bases lay outside the gene matches. CDR3 loop: CATRRQGASGELFF. The CDR3 DNA is TGCGCCACTAGAAGACAGGGGGCAAGCGGGGAGCTGTTTTTT.

About this clonotype: This is likely a read error, given that the CDR3 carries no conserved phenylalanine or tryptophan at its end. The chain recombines TRBV20-1 with TRBJ2-7, with TRBD2 matching over 7 bases. The germline CDR1 and CDR2 sequences are DFQATT and SNEGSKA (reference sequence). This CDR3 has 12 residues. V lost 2 bases to trimming and J lost 2 bases; unmatched junction nucleotides: 0. The DNA for the CDR3 is TGCAGTGCTAGACTAGCGGCCTACGAGCAGTACTAC. Protein product: CSARLAAYEQYY.

Only a few counts were recorded for this clonotype. The chain is built from TRBV30 and TRBJ2-1, with TRBD2 matching 9 bases. The J segment lost 6 bases and the V segment lost 1 base, leaving 19 bases of the junction unmatched. Germline CDR1 and CDR2: GTSNPN and SVGIG (reference sequence). The CDR3 contains 19 residues. The CDR3 here is CAWSDPWGLALCGGNEQFF. The CDR3, as DNA: TGTGCCTGGAGTGACCCCTGGGGACTAGCCCTTTGTGGGGGCAATGAGCAGTTCTTC.

The V call is TRBV11-3, the J call TRBJ2-3; D is perhaps TRBD1 or TRBD2 (5 bases each). V was shortened by 2 bases and J by 2 bases, with 11 bases between the two germline ends. Looked up from germline, CDR1 is SGHNT and CDR2 is YENEEA. CDR3 length: 15 amino acids. CDR3 in amino acids: CASSLFGALTDTQYF. The CDR3 coding sequence is TGTGCCAGCAGCTTATTCGGGGCACTCACAGATACGCAGTATTTT. The full variable domain, completed using reference TRBV11-3 and TRBJ2-3, is EAGVVQSPRYKIIEKKQPVAFWCNPISGHNTLYWYLQNLGQGPELLIRYENEEAVDDSQLPKDRFSAERLKGVDSTLKIQPAELGDSAVYLCASSLFGALTDTQYFGPGTRLTVL.

As for this clonotype: Compared with germline, one end of the junction differs, possibly owing to a read error. The V and J genes are TRBV7-7 and TRBJ1-1; D is ambiguous. The CDR3 runs to 15 residues. Germline-derived CDR1 and CDR2 are SSHAT and FNYEAQ (reference sequence). CDR3 protein: CASSLGSGIRTEAFF. The CDR3, as DNA: TGTGCTAGCAGCTTAGGGTCTGGGATAAGGACTGAAGCTTTCTTT.

This clonotype turned up a few times. The gene calls are TRBV7-2 and TRBJ2-1, with a weak D call TRBD2 (6 bases). The CDR3 length is 15 residues. Germline V gene data show CDR1 as SGHTA and CDR2 as FQGNSA. V lost 5 bases to trimming and J lost 2 bases, with 13 bases between them. The CDR3 DNA sequence: TGTGCCAGCAGCGTTAGGGACTTTCCCTACAATGAGCAGTTCTTC. This sequence encodes CASSVRDFPYNEQFF.

This clonotype was seen a handful of times. The chain joins TRBV19 to TRBJ2-6; no clear D. Trimming removed 3 bases at V and 1 base at J, with 7 bases between. This CDR3 has 15 amino acids. Looked up from germline, CDR1 is LNHDA and CDR2 is SQIVND (reference sequence). CDR3 region: CASSILGSGANVLTF. Here the CDR3 DNA reads TGTGCCAGTAGTATCCTGGGGTCTGGGGCCAACGTCCTGACTTTC.

There are many counts of this clonotype. The CDR3 protein is CASSPLAGYEQYF. The CDR3 DNA reads as TGTGCCAGCAGCCCACTAGCGGGCTACGAGCAGTACTTC. The rearrangement uses TRBV4-2 and TRBJ2-7, with 9 bases identical to TRBD2. This CDR3 spans 13 amino acids. J lost 3 bases, V lost 4 bases, and 1 base had no gene match. Germline assignment: CDR1 LGHNA and CDR2 YNFKEQ.

This clonotype was picked up a small number of times. J is TRBJ2-1 and V is TRBV4-1; 13 bases align to TRBD2. V shed 4 bases and J 8 bases; nucleotides not matched to a gene: 8. The CDR3 totals 16 residues. The germline V gene has CDR1 MGHRA and CDR2 YSYEKL. This chain's CDR3 is CASSRTSGRATDEQFF. CDR3 nucleotides: TGCGCCAGCAGCCGCACTAGCGGGAGGGCCACCGATGAGCAGTTCTTC.

Turning to this clonotype: Sequence at one end of the junction differs from germline and may be a read error. V gene TRBV29-1 combines with J gene TRBJ1-4; D is undetermined. The CDR3 totals 12 residues. Germline CDR1 reads SQVTM; CDR2 reads ANQGSEA. The CDR3 loop reads CSVAVGDEKLVF. In DNA, the CDR3 is TGCAGCGTTGCTGTGGGAGATGAAAAACTGGTTTTT. Combining the CDR3 with reference TRBV29-1 and TRBJ1-4 gives the whole variable domain SAVISQKPSRDICQRGTSLTIQCQVDSQVTMMFWYRQQPGQSLTLIATANQGSEATYESGFVIDKFPISRPNLTFSTLTVSNMSPEDSSIYLCSVAVGDEKLVFGSGTQLSVL.

The chain employs TRBV20-1 and TRBJ2-3; 9 nucleotides align to TRBD2. CDR3 length equals 16 residues. CDR1 is DFQATT and CDR2 is SNEGSKA in the germline V gene (reference sequence). The V gene end was trimmed by 5 bases and the J gene end by 5 bases; junction bases not matched to a gene: 14. For the CDR3, the DNA is TGCAGTGCTTTCAAATCGCGGGAGGGCCCGGGAGATACGCAGTATTTT. Translated, it gives CSAFKSREGPGDTQYF.

V usage is TRBV24-1 and J usage is TRBJ2-1; D perhaps matches TRBD2 (6 bases). CDR1 and CDR2 (germline): KGHDR, SFDVKD. This CDR3 contains 15 residues. V was cut by 2 bases and J by 8 bases, with 15 bases left in between. CDR3 nucleotide sequence: TGTGCCACCAGTGATTCGTTCGGGGGATGGCATGAGCAGTTCTTC. Amino acids: CATSDSFGGWHEQFF.

For this clonotype: One end of the junction varies from germline; a read error may be responsible. This sequence joins TRBV4-2 and TRBJ2-2; a possible D gene is TRBD1 (6 bases). CDR1 and CDR2 from the germline V gene are LGHNA and YNFKEQ. CDR3 size: 15 residues. DNA for the CDR3: TGTGCCAGCAGCTACGGGACACCGACCACCGGGGAGCCGTTTTTT. Translating gives CASSYGTPTTGEPFF.

At least ten counts were recorded for this clonotype. The rearrangement joins TRBV7-6 to TRBJ2-3; no reliable D call. V was pared by 0 bases and J by 4 bases, with 5 bases between. The CDR3 length is 13 residues. Per germline, CDR1 SGHVS and CDR2 FNYEAQ. CDR3 bases: TGTGCCAGCAGCTTAGCGGACCCAGATACGCAGTATTTT. This encodes CASSLADPDTQYF. The whole variable domain, remainder taken from reference TRBV7-6 and TRBJ2-3, is GAGVSQSPRYKVTKRGQDVALRCDPISGHVSLYWYRQALGQGPEFLTYFNYEAQQDKSGLPNDRFSAERPEGSISTLTIQRTEQRDSAMYRCASSLADPDTQYFGPGTRLTVL.

This clonotype was seen a handful of times. This sequence may be a read error, since a much larger clone differs from it by one base. The CDR3 bases are TGTGCCAGCAGCCGACCTGACAGTCAGTATTTT. This encodes CASSRPDSQYF. This chain uses TRBV7-2 with TRBJ2-3; TRBD1 might be the D (5 bases). Trimming took off 5 bases at V and 12 bases at J, with 12 bases between the two ends. The CDR3 has 11 residues. CDR1 and CDR2 (germline): SGHTA, FQGNSA. Variable domain in full (rest from reference TRBV7-2 and TRBJ2-3): GAGVSQSPSNKVTEKGKDVELRCDPISGHTALYWYRQSLGQGLEFLIYFQGNSAPDKSGLPSDRFSAERTGGSVSTLTIQRTQQEDSAVYLCASSRPDSQYFGPGTRLTVL.

This clonotype appeared once. A much larger clone differs from this one at a single base, so this may be a read error. This chain links TRBV7-6 with TRBJ2-1; 11 bases match TRBD2. The CDR3 length is 16 residues. Germline V gene data show CDR1 as SGHVS and CDR2 as FNYEAQ. CDR3 bases: TGTGTCAGCAGCTTATCAATAGCGGGAGGGTACAATGAGCAGTTCTTC. Protein sequence: CVSSLSIAGGYNEQFF.

The chain links TRBV7-9 to TRBJ2-7; D is unresolved. The CDR3 sequence is 17 residues long. V was clipped by 1 base and J by 1 base, with 17 bases between them. Germline V gene data show CDR1 as SEHNR and CDR2 as FQNEAQ (reference sequence). CDR3 sequence: CASSLGSRVSHSYEQYF. The CDR3 DNA sequence: TGTGCCAGCAGCTTAGGAAGTCGAGTTTCACATTCCTACGAGCAGTACTTC.

This clonotype was detected a few times. The chain employs TRBV12-3 or TRBV12-4 and TRBJ1-5, with TRBD1 matching 7 bases. J gave up 4 bases and V 6 bases, and 6 bases lay outside the gene matches. This CDR3 contains 14 residues. CDR3 nucleotides: TGTGCCAGCAGAATCAGGGGGATTAATCAGCCCCAGCATTTT. Translated, it gives CASRIRGINQPQHF.

This clonotype was counted only a few times. The rearrangement links TRBV11-2 to TRBJ2-7, with unresolved D. CDR1 and CDR2 (germline): SGHAT, FQNNGV. The length of the CDR3 is 15 residues. Between the trimmed V and J ends, which lost 4 bases and 2 bases, there was a span of 15 bases. The CDR3 coding sequence is TGTGCCAGCAGCTACCCCCGCCGGGCCACCTACGAGCAGTACTTC. Its protein product is CASSYPRRATYEQYF.

With respect to this clonotype: A much larger clone differs by one base, so this may be a read error. V is TRBV5-3 and J is TRBJ2-7, with 7 bases matching TRBD1. TRBV5-3 falls under the ORF class, with uncertain function. This CDR3 region has 14 residues. Unmatched junction bases numbered 11, after V lost 9 bases and J lost 2 bases. The CDR3 DNA reads TGTGCCATCAGCTACGGACAGGCGGCCTACGAGCAGTACTTC. Protein: CAISYGQAAYEQYF.

This clonotype was detected ten times or more. The rearrangement uses TRBV6-5 and TRBJ2-7, with D unclear. Germline CDR1 and CDR2: MNHEY and SVGAGI. V shed 0 bases and J shed 4 bases, with 7 bases lying between them. This CDR3 comprises 13 residues. CDR3 residues: CASSYSDQYEQYF. The CDR3 DNA reads TGTGCCAGCAGTTACTCGGACCAGTACGAGCAGTACTTC.

About this clonotype: The junction and the germline gene differ at one end; a read error may be behind it. The chain is built from TRBV5-3 and TRBJ1-1; the D is unclear. TRBV5-3 is treated as an ORF (open reading frame) with a function not yet certain. The CDR3 totals 13 residues. The DNA for the CDR3 is TGTGCCAGCAGCTTACCTTCGGGGAGAGAAGCTTTCTTT. Translating gives CASSLPSGREAFF.

This clonotype was picked up many times. V gene TRBV28 combines with J gene TRBJ2-7; D is ambiguous. Germline assignment: CDR1 MDHEN and CDR2 SYDVKM. CDR3 length equals 11 residues. The ends were cut back, 8 bases at V and 3 bases at J, with 8 bases in the middle. Here the CDR3 DNA reads TGTGCCAGCTCGAATAACTACGAGCAGTACTTC. It is translated as CASSNNYEQYF.